Below are 6 T cell receptor beta chains sequenced from a single sample in a study of blood T cell repertoires in COVID-19. Profiling relied on immunoSEQ multiplex PCR, and the TCRdb table lists in-frame clones only, not all of them. The table records around 290,000 clones, more than 75% of them present only once. Sequences were obtained from PBMCs or T cells enriched from blood (not recorded which). The receptors originated from a woman between 55 and 75 years old in a cohort exposed to, infected with or recovered from COVID-19 (not recorded which).

The gene calls are TRBV19 and TRBJ1-5; no reliable D call. Germline assignment: CDR1 LNHDA and CDR2 SQIVND (reference sequence). The CDR3 spans 13 residues. The V gene lost 8 bases and the J gene lost 6 bases, with 14 bases spanning the gap. This chain's CDR3 is CASSIQAGQPQHF. CDR3 nucleotide sequence: TGTGCCAGTTCCATACAAGCAGGTCAGCCCCAGCATTTT.

The rearrangement links TRBV6-5 to TRBJ2-1; D gene ambiguous. V dropped 10 bases and J dropped 9 bases, with 13 bases sitting between them. This CDR3 contains 11 residues. From germline, CDR1 is MNHEY and CDR2 SVGAGI. The DNA for the CDR3 is TGTGCCACCGAGGCCCGAGGTGAGCAGTTCTTC. Its protein product is CATEARGEQFF.

This chain links TRBV28 with TRBJ1-1; weak D call: TRBD1 (5 bases). The CDR3 spans 14 residues. Trimming took 5 bases from V and 0 from J, leaving 10 bases between them. From germline, CDR1 is MDHEN and CDR2 SYDVKM. CDR3 residues: CASSLLTVNTEAFF. CDR3 in DNA: TGTGCCAGCAGTCTCCTGACAGTGAACACTGAAGCTTTCTTT. Complete variable domain (other parts from reference TRBV28 and TRBJ1-1): DVKVTQSSRYLVKRTGEKVFLECVQDMDHENMFWYRQDPGLGLRLIYFSYDVKMKEKGDIPEGYSVSREKKERFSLILESASTNQTSMYLCASSLLTVNTEAFFGQGTRLTVV.

This chain links TRBV5-1 with TRBJ1-2, with TRBD1 matching over 7 bases. This CDR3 contains 13 residues. Germline CDR1 SGHRS, CDR2 YFSETQ. V shed 6 bases and J 4 bases; nucleotides not matched to a gene: 6. This chain's CDR3 is CASTTGFSYGYTF. The CDR3, as DNA: TGCGCCAGCACGACAGGGTTTTCCTATGGCTACACCTTC.

The chain is built from TRBV3-1 (or the pseudogene TRBV3-2) and TRBJ2-7; a weak D match, TRBD2 (5 bases). With 2 bases removed from V and 6 bases from J, the gap between germline ends came to 14 bases. The CDR3 length is 14 residues. CDR1 is LGHDT and CDR2 is YNNKEL in the germline V gene (reference sequence). The CDR3 is CASSQSPGGFEQYF. The CDR3 bases are TGTGCCAGCAGCCAAAGTCCCGGCGGGTTCGAGCAGTACTTC.

V is TRBV6-5 and J is TRBJ2-1; D possibly corresponds to TRBD1 (5 bases). The ends were cut back, 4 bases at V and 6 bases at J, with 13 bases in the middle. Germline V lookup: CDR1 MNHEY, CDR2 SVGAGI. The CDR3 is made up of 14 amino acids. This CDR3 reads CASSSQGRANEQFF. The CDR3 bases are TGTGCCAGCAGTTCCCAGGGCAGGGCCAATGAGCAGTTCTTC.